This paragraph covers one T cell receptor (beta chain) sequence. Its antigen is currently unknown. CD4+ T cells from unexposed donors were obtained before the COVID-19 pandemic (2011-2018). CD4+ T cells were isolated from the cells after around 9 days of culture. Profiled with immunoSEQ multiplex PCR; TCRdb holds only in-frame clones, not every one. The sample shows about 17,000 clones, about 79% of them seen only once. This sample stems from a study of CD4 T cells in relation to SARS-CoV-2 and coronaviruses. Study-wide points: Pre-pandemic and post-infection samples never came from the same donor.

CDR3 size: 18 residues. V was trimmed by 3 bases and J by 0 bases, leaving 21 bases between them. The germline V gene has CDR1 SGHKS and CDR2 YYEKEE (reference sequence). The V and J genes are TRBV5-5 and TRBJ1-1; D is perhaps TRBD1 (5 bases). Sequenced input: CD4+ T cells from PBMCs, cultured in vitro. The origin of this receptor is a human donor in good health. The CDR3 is CASSSQEAGWSLNTEAFF. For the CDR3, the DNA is TGTGCCAGCAGCTCGCAGGAGGCAGGGTGGTCCTTGAACACTGAAGCTTTCTTT.